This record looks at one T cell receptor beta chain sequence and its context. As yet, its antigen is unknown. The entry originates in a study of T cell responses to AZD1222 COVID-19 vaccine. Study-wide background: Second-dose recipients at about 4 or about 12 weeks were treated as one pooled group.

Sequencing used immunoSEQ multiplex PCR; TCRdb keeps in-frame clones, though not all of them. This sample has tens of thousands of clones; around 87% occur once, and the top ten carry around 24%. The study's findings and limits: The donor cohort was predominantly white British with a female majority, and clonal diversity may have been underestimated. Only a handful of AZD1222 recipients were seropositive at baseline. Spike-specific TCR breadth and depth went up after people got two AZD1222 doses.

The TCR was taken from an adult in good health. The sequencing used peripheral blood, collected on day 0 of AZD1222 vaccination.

The CDR3 sequence: CASSHLGQNEQYF. In DNA form, the CDR3 reads TGTGCCAGCAGCCACCTAGGACAGAACGAGCAGTACTTC. The rearrangement links TRBV14 to TRBJ2-7, with TRBD1 as a possible D gene (6 bases). The CDR3 covers 13 residues. Per the germline V gene, CDR1 is SGHDN and CDR2 is FVKESK. V shed 3 bases and J shed 5 bases, with 11 bases lying between them.